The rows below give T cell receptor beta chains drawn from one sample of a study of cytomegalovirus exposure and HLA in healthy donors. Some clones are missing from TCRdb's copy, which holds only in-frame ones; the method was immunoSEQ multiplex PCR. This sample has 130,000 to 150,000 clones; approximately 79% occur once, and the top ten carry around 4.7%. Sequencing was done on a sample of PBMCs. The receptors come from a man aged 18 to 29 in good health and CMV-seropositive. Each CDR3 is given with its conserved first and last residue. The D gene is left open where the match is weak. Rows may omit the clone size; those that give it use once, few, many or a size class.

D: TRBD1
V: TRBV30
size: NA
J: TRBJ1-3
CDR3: CAWSVRQGVINTIYF
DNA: TGTGCCTGGAGTGTGCGACAGGGGGTAATAAACACCATATATTTT

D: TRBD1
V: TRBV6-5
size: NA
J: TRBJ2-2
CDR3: CASKGPGGTGELFF
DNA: TGTGCCAGCAAGGGTCCAGGGGGCACCGGGGAGCTGTTTTTT

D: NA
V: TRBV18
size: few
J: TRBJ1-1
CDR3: CASSLEVNTEAFF
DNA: TGTGCCAGCTCACTTGAGGTGAACACTGAAGCTTTCTTT

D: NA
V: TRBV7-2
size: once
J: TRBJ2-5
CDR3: CASSPTGGVGETQYF
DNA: TGTGCCAGCAGCCCTACTGGAGGGGTAGGGGAGACCCAGTACTTC

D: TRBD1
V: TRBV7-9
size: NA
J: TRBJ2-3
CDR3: CASSSVGTGPTDTQYF
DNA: TGTGCCAGCAGCTCCGTCGGGACAGGGCCCACAGATACGCAGTATTTT

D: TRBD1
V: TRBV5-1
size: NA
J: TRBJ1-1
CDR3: CASSLRQGGNTEAFF
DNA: TGCGCCAGCAGCCTCCGACAGGGAGGAAACACTGAAGCTTTCTTT

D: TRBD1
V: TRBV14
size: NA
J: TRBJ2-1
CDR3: CASSLIIGQGDNEQFF
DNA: TGTGCCAGCAGCCTTATCATCGGACAGGGGGACAATGAGCAGTTCTTC

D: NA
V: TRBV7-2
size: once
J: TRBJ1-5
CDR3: CASSPGTNQPQHF
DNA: TGTGCCAGCAGCCCCGGGACAAATCAGCCCCAGCATTTT

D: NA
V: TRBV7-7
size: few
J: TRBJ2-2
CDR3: CASSLRIGDTGELFF
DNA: TGTGCTAGCAGCTTGCGGATAGGGGACACCGGGGAGCTGTTTTTT

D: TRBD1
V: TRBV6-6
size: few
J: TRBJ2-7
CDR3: CASSSTGLYEQYF
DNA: TGTGCCAGCAGTTCGACAGGGTTGTACGAGCAGTACTTC

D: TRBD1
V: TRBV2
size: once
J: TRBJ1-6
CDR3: CASSSTGTNSPLHF
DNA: TGTGCCAGCAGTTCGACAGGGACTAATTCACCCCTCCACTTT

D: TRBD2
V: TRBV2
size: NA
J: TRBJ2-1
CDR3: CASTERGIRNEQFF
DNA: TGTGCCAGCACCGAGCGGGGGATTCGCAATGAGCAGTTCTTC

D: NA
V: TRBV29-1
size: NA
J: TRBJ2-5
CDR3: CSERRGETQYF
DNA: TGCAGCGAGCGAAGGGGAGAGACCCAGTACTTC

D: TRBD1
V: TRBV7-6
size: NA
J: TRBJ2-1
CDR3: CASSPDRGGSEQFF
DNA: TGTGCCAGCAGCCCGGACAGGGGAGGTAGTGAGCAGTTCTTC

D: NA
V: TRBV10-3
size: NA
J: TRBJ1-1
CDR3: CAISESYSLGAFF
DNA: TGTGCCATCAGTGAGTCATACTCTCTCGGAGCTTTCTTT

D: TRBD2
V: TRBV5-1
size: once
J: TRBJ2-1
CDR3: CASSFGAGEKNEQFF
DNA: TGCGCCAGCAGCTTCGGGGCGGGAGAGAAGAATGAGCAGTTCTTC

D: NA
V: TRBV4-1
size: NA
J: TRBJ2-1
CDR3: CASSPYGAGSYNEQFF
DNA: TGCGCCAGCAGCCCATACGGGGCGGGGAGTTACAATGAGCAGTTCTTC

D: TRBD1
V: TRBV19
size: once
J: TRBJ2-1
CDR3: CASRDQGDNEQFF
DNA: TGTGCCAGTAGGGATCAGGGGGACAATGAGCAGTTCTTC

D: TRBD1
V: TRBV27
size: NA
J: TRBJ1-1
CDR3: CASSFTGGYTEAFF
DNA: TGTGCCAGCAGTTTTACAGGGGGTTACACTGAAGCTTTCTTT

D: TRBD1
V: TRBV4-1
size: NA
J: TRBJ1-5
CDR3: CASSQEHRGRGNQPQHF
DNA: TGCGCCAGCAGCCAAGAGCACAGGGGGCGCGGCAATCAGCCCCAGCATTTT

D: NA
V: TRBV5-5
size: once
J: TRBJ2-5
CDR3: CASSFAQGRETQYF
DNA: TGTGCCAGCAGCTTTGCACAGGGTAGGGAGACCCAGTACTTC

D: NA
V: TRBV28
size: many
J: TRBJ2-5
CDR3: CASEQGLNGGETQYF
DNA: TGTGCCAGCGAGCAGGGACTCAACGGGGGAGAGACCCAGTACTTC

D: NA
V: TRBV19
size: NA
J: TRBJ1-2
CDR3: CASSIVSEGDYGYTF
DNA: TGTGCCAGTAGTATAGTATCCGAGGGAGACTATGGCTACACCTTC

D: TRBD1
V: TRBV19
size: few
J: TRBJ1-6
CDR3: CASSPRRDRNSPLHF
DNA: TGTGCCAGTAGCCCTCGCCGGGACAGAAATTCACCCCTCCACTTT

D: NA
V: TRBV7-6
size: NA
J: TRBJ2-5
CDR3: CASSKQGQLAETQYF
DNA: TGTGCCAGCAGCAAACAGGGACAGCTAGCGGAGACCCAGTACTTC

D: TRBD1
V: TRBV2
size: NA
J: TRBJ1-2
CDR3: CASSEVGQTYGYTF
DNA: TGTGCCAGCAGTGAAGTGGGACAGACCTATGGCTACACCTTC

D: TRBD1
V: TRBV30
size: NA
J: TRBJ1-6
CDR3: CAWDREGNSPLHF
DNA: TGTGCCTGGGACAGGGAAGGCAATTCACCCCTCCACTTT

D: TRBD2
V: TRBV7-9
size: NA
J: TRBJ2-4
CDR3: CASSPRTSGSWGIQYF
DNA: TGTGCCAGCAGCCCCCGGACTAGCGGGAGCTGGGGCATTCAGTACTTC

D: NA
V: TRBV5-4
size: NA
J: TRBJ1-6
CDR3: CASSLGGNSPLHF
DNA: TGTGCCAGCAGCTTGGGAGGGAATTCACCCCTCCACTTT

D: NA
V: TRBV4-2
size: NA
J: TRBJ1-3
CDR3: CASSQDLGGINTIYF
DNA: TGTGCCAGCAGCCAAGATCTGGGCGGGATAAACACCATATATTTT

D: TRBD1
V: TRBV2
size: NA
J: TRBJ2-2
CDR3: CASRGDRVTGELFF
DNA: TGTGCCAGCAGGGGGGACAGGGTCACCGGGGAGCTGTTTTTT

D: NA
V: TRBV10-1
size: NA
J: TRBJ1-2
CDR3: CASSDERSPSNYGYTF
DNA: TGCGCCAGCAGTGACGAACGGTCTCCCTCTAACTATGGCTACACCTTC

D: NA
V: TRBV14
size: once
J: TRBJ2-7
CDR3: CASSQVPGSRYEQYF
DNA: TGTGCCAGCAGCCAAGTCCCGGGGTCCCGTTACGAGCAGTACTTC

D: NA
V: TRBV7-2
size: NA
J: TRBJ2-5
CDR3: CASSPTAGRSLETQYF
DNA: TGTGCCAGCAGCCCCACGGCGGGCCGCAGTTTAGAGACCCAGTACTTC

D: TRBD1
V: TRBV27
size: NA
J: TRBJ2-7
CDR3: CASSLSIGTGIYEQYF
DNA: TGTGCCAGCAGTTTATCTATAGGGACAGGGATCTACGAGCAGTACTTC

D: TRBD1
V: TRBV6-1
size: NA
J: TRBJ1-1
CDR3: CASSEGQGNTEAFF
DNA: TGTGCCAGCAGTGAGGGACAGGGGAACACTGAAGCTTTCTTT

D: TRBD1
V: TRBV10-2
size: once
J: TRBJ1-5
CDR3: CASSESGGQNQPQHF
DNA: TGCGCCAGCAGTGAGTCAGGGGGCCAAAATCAGCCCCAGCATTTT

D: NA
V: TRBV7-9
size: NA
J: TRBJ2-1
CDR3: CASSLGVGRTYNEQFF
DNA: TGTGCCAGCAGCTTAGGGGTCGGGAGAACCTACAATGAGCAGTTCTTC

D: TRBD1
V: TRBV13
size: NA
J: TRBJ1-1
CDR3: CASSITGVATEAFF
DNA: TGTGCCAGCAGCATAACAGGGGTGGCCACTGAAGCTTTCTTT

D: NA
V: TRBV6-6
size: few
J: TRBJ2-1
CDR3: CASSYSQHPSYNEQFF
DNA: TGTGCCAGCAGTTACTCACAGCACCCCTCCTACAATGAGCAGTTCTTC

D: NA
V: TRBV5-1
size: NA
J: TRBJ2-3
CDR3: CASIGQPEGDTQYF
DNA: TGCGCCAGCATAGGCCAACCCGAGGGAGATACGCAGTATTTT

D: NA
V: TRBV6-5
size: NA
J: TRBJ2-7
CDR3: CASRETTYSYEQYF
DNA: TGTGCCAGCAGGGAGACGACGTACTCCTACGAGCAGTACTTC

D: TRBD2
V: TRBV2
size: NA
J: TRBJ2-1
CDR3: CASSGLALTYNEQFF
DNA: TGTGCCAGCAGCGGACTAGCGCTCACCTACAATGAGCAGTTCTTC

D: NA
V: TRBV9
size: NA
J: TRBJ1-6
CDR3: CASSQTGIANSPLHF
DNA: TGTGCCAGCAGTCAAACCGGGATAGCCAATTCACCCCTCCACTTT

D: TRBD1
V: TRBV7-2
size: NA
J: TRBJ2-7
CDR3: CASSFGTGLDYEQYF
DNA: TGTGCCAGCAGCTTCGGGACAGGGTTAGACTACGAGCAGTACTTC

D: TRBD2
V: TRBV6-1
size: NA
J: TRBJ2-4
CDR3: CATQAGPKNIQYF
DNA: TGTGCCACCCAAGCGGGGCCCAAAAACATTCAGTACTTC

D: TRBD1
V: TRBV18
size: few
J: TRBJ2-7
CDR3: CASSPQGGDDEQYF
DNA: TGTGCCAGCTCACCACAAGGGGGCGACGACGAGCAGTACTTC

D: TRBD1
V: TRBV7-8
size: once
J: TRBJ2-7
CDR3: CASSLRTGFSSSYEQYF
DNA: TGTGCCAGCAGCTTAAGGACAGGGTTTTCTAGCTCCTACGAGCAGTACTTC

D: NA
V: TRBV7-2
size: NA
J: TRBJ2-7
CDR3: CASSPLIFSTAEQYF
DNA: TGTGCCAGCAGCCCCCTTATTTTCAGTACCGCCGAGCAGTACTTC

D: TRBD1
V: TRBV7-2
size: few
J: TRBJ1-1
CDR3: CASSRPGQIFGTEAFF
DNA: TGTGCCAGCAGCCGGCCGGGACAGATATTCGGCACTGAAGCTTTCTTT